This T cell receptor (beta chain) was sequenced in a study of Tregs in tolerant kidney transplant recipients. Study-level points and caveats: Changing PCR primers prevented nucleotide comparison between some patients' samples. No direct test of biological reproducibility was done here.

Data came from immunoSEQ multiplex PCR; TCRdb stores just in-frame clones and leaves some out. The sample has tens of thousands of clones, under 95% seen once; the top ten hold 1.6%. As regards this clone: The antigen is unknown.

The nonmyeloablative bone marrow transplants came from related graft donors, with transient mixed chimerism. Unstimulated Tregs (CD4+CD25+CD127-) and CD4+CD25- non-Tregs were sorted from PBMCs. The germline V gene has CDR1 SGHNT and CDR2 YYREEE (reference sequence). J lost 1 base, V lost 4 bases, and 8 bases had no gene match. CDR3 size: 17 residues. This clonotype was obtained from a human patient who received a combined kidney and bone marrow transplant. A subset of T cells may come from the graft donor. V and J are TRBV5-4 and TRBJ2-7; TRBD2 agrees at 13 bases. The sample consisted of CD4+ T cells from blood (PBMCs), taken 12 months after the transplant. This chain's CDR3 is CASSKGLAGQLSYEQYF. CDR3 bases: TGTGCCAGCAGCAAGGGACTAGCGGGGCAGTTATCCTACGAGCAGTACTTC.